This T cell receptor beta chain was obtained from a study of blood T cell repertoires in COVID-19. About the research overall: Sites in the United States, Italy and Spain provided acute and convalescent COVID-19 samples. PBMCs, B-cell-depleted T cells, or T cells provided the cDNA or gDNA that made up the material.

Patients from Seattle were sampled longitudinally, starting during active infection. This CDR3 has 17 amino acids. V lost 0 bases and J lost 5; bases outside the gene matches: 9. CDR1 is LGHDT, CDR2 YNNKEL, per germline (reference sequence). Original handling: Estimated nucleated cell counts came from reference gene primer amplification. Produced via immunoSEQ multiplex PCR; TCRdb's table is partial and in-frame only. That table furnishes V, J and clone size, whereas the DNA furnished D and trimming. The table records roughly 410,000 clones, around 87% of them present only once. With regard to this clone: Different DNA sequences within this sample yield the same CDR3.

The sequenced sample was peripheral blood. The clonotype comes from a woman aged 60-75 years with COVID-19, enrolled during active disease. The genes are TRBV3-1 (or the pseudogene TRBV3-2) and TRBJ2-5; the match to TRBD2 covers 10 bases. The CDR3 DNA follows: TGTGCCAGCAGCCAAGATCGGAGCGGGGGGGCCGAGGAGACCCAGTACTTC. It yields the protein CASSQDRSGGAEETQYF.